A selection of T cell receptor beta chains follows, all from one sample in a study of shared clonotypes between healthy human individuals. Data came from immunoSEQ multiplex PCR; TCRdb stores just in-frame clones and leaves some out. The data show 850,000 to 1,200,000 clones, with about 75% seen just once and approximately 1.5% held by the top ten. Sequences were obtained from memory CD4+ T cells sorted from blood. All receptors derive from a man aged 18 to 30 in good health. CDR3s include the opening cysteine and the closing phenylalanine or tryptophan. Each record gives: J gene, V gene, CDR3 protein.

TRBJ1-3,TRBV19,CASPQVGLSGNTIYF
TRBJ1-1,TRBV18,CASSPHSEAFF
TRBJ2-1,TRBV30,CAWTLNNIGEQFF
TRBJ2-2,TRBV5-1,CASSLRASPNTGELFF
TRBJ1-1,TRBV18,CASSLSQPGVDSTEAFF
TRBJ2-7,TRBV30,CAWSRRGSFAGGVYEQYF
TRBJ1-3,TRBV18,CASSPRTENTIYF
TRBJ2-7,TRBV6-5,CASSYSSGRSSYEQYF
TRBJ2-7,TRBV18,CASSPPEGGRYEQYF
TRBJ2-7,TRBV28,CASSFPPFVGQGYNEQYF
TRBJ1-1,TRBV11-2,CASSLSNTEAFF
TRBJ2-5,TRBV5-4,CASSSPDRGRAETQYF
TRBJ2-2,TRBV5-1,CASSDKATGELFF
TRBJ2-5,TRBV30,CAWRTFGSLAETQYF
TRBJ1-1,TRBV5-1,CASSLRDGRSEAFF
TRBJ2-2,TRBV10-3,CASGYTGELFF
TRBJ2-2,TRBV5-1,CASSRTANTGELFF
TRBJ2-5,TRBV7-9,CASSLGGDTQETQYF
TRBJ2-2,TRBV28,CASSRQGANTGELFF
TRBJ2-5,TRBV6-6,CASSGTGGRETQYF
TRBJ2-7,TRBV21-1,CASSIWDRGLRFHEQYF
TRBJ2-4,TRBV19,CASSWGQGNIQYF
TRBJ1-3,TRBV18,CASSPTDSGNTIYF
TRBJ1-3,TRBV5-1,CASSWDRSSGNTIYF
TRBJ2-1,TRBV6-5,CASSYLGRVDSSEQFF
TRBJ2-5,TRBV29-1,CSVVGVQETQYF
TRBJ2-7,TRBV5-1,CASSLAGFSYEQYF
TRBJ2-4,TRBV21-1,CASSMGLKGAKNIQYF
TRBJ2-7,TRBV5-1,CASSFPGAYEQYF
TRBJ2-7,TRBV28,CASSLSRDSGKQYF
TRBJ2-7,TRBV28,CASGGDRYYEQYF
TRBJ2-7,TRBV6-1,CASSSIFNYEQYF
TRBJ2-5,TRBV7-9,CASSLGQETQYF
TRBJ2-2,TRBV5-4,CASSRSGNVRGELFF
TRBJ2-1,TRBV5-1,CASSTRTGGNNEQFF
TRBJ2-5,TRBV5-6,CASSQKETQYF
TRBJ2-5,TRBV7-9,CASSSGLAGAETQYF
TRBJ2-3,TRBV2,CASTPGTRLAADTQYF
TRBJ1-1,TRBV18,CASSPKSGNTEAFF
TRBJ2-1,TRBV5-1,CASSLATGEQFF
TRBJ1-2,TRBV5-1,CASSLEQTNYGYTF
TRBJ2-3,TRBV5-1,CASSSGGLAGNTQYF
TRBJ2-1,TRBV6-1,CASSGSGGTNEQFF
TRBJ1-1,TRBV6-5,CATSPPGARGTEAFF
TRBJ2-2,TRBV11-3,CASSSSRDRGPNTGELFF
TRBJ2-3,TRBV5-1,CASSLGIPSTDTQYF
TRBJ2-2,TRBV5-1,CASSLEASGHGELFF
TRBJ2-5,TRBV19,CASSLLAGERETQYF
TRBJ1-1,TRBV5-1,CATKPTGGATEAFF
TRBJ1-2,TRBV30,CAWGGGHPGGYTF
TRBJ1-5,TRBV19,CATTTSSGANQPQHF
TRBJ2-5,TRBV29-1,CSGVLALETQYF
TRBJ1-4,TRBV16,CASSRMPGQLEKLFF
TRBJ2-3,TRBV18,CASSPLEAALNTQYF
TRBJ1-2,TRBV11-2,CASSLDGYLYGYTF
TRBJ2-2,TRBV30,CAWTAANTGELFF
TRBJ2-2,TRBV5-5,CASSLVSGTKNTGELFF